This T cell receptor (beta chain) appears in the sequencing data of a study of blood T cell repertoires in COVID-19. Study-level information: Researchers got acute and convalescent COVID-19 samples from the United States, Italy and Spain. The cDNA or gDNA used as material had been derived from T cells, B-cell-depleted T cells, or PBMCs.

The germline V and J ends were trimmed by 3 bases and 8 bases, with 13 bases remaining between them. CDR1 and CDR2 (germline): MNHEY, SMNVEV (reference sequence). CDR3 length: 13 residues. Original processing notes: By means of reference gene primer amplification, nucleated cell counts were estimated. Assay used: immunoSEQ multiplex PCR; TCRdb lists only in-frame clones, some missing. That table is the source of V, J and clone size, and D and trimming were worked out from the DNA. The sample has roughly 140,000 clones; roughly 80% are singletons. Sequenced sample: peripheral blood. The source of this sequence is a man aged 60 to 75 with acute or convalescent COVID-19. The chain uses TRBV27 and TRBJ1-2, with a possible D match to TRBD1 (5 bases). CDR3 residues: CASSFRGGGGYTF. The CDR3 DNA reads as TGTGCCAGCAGTTTTAGGGGAGGAGGGGGCTACACCTTC.